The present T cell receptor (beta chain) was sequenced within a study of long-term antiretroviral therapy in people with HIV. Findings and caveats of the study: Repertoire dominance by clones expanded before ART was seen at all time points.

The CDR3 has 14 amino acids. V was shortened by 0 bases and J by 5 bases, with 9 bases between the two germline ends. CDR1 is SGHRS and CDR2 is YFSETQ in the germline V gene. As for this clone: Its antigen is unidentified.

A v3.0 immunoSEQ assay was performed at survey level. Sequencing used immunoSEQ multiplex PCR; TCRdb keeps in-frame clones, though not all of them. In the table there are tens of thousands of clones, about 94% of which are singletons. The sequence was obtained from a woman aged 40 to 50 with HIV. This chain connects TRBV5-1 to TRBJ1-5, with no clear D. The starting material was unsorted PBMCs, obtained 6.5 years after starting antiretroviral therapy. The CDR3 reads CASSLDGGDQPQHF. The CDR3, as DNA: TGCGCCAGCAGCTTGGACGGTGGCGATCAGCCCCAGCATTTT.